This T cell receptor beta chain was sequenced for a study of blood T cells in healthy people across ages. Study-level background: There was about one barcoded beta molecule captured by template switching per two T cells.

Together with a sample-barcoded 5' primer, a J-beta primer mix was included in a second PCR lasting about 6 to 12 cycles. Using its own MiXCR run on the 5' RACE reads, TCRdb lists one record per CDR3 protein. The table includes about 560,000 distinct CDR3 sequences, about 26% detected once. The CDR3 runs 11 residues. Trimming left V 6 bases short and J 9 bases short, with 15 bases between. The germline V gene encodes CDR1 DFQATT and CDR2 SNEGSKA (reference sequence). A further study also used this sample, focusing on T cells of mothers and their children. As that study records: Thymic selection, a shaping force on TCR recombination output, acts similarly in related and unrelated pairs. An overlap that was slightly higher, though non-significant, was seen in related mother-child pairs versus unrelated pairs.

The TCR originated in a boy aged 2-9 years in good health. The chain uses TRBV20-1 and TRBJ2-7; unclear D gene. What was sequenced was blood. CDR3 coding DNA: TGCAGTGCAGCTCGGCTAGACGGGCAGTACTTC. Its protein is CSAARLDGQYF.